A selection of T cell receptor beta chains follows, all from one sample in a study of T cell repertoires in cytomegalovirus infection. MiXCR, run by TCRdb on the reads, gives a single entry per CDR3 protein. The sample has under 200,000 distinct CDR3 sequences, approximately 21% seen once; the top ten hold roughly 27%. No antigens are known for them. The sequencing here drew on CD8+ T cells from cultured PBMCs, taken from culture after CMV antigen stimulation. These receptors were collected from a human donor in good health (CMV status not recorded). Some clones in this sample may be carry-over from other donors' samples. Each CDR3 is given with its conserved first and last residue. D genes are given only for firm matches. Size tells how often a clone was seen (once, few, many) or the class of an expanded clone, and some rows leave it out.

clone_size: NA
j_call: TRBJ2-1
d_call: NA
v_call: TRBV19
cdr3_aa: CASSINTGVNEQFF
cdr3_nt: TGTGCCAGTAGTATTAACACGGGGGTAAATGAGCAGTTCTTC

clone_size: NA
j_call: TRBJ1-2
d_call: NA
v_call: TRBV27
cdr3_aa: CATQAAWGYTF
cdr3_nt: TGTGCCACTCAAGCGGCTTGGGGCTACACCTTC

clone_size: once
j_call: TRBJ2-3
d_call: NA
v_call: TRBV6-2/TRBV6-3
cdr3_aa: CASTEGKDTQYF
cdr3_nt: TGTGCCAGCACAGAGGGAAAGGATACGCAGTATTTT

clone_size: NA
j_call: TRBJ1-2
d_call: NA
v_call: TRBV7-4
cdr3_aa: CASSSGRLLNGYTF
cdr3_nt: TGTGCCAGCAGCTCCGGACGGCTCCTAAATGGCTACACCTTC

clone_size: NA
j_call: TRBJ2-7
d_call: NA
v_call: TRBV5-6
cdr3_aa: CASSLGFGSYEQYF
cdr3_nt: TGTGCCAGCAGCTTGGGGTTTGGTTCCTACGAGCAGTACTTC

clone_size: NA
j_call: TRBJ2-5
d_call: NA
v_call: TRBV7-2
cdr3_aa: CASSLVHSKETQYF
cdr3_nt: TGTGCCAGCAGCTTAGTACACAGTAAAGAGACCCAGTACTTC

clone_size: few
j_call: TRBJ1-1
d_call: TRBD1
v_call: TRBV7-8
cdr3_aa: CASSPGQGTEAFF
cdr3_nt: TGTGCCAGCAGCCCGGGACAGGGGACTGAAGCTTTCTTT

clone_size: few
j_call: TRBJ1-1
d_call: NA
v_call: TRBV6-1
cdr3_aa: CASSAFDKNTEAFF
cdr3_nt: TGTGCCAGCAGTGCCTTCGACAAGAACACTGAAGCTTTCTTT

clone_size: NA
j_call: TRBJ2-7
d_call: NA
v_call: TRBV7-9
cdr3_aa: CASSLGGGYSEAYEQYF
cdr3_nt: TGTGCCAGCAGCTTAGGAGGCGGGTACAGCGAAGCCTACGAGCAGTACTTC

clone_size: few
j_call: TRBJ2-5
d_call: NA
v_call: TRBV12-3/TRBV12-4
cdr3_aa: CASTMGLSETQYF
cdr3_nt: TGTGCCAGCACCATGGGGCTTTCGGAGACCCAGTACTTC

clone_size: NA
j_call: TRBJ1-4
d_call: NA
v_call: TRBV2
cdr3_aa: CASRAATNEKLFF
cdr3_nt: TGTGCCAGCAGAGCGGCAACTAATGAAAAACTGTTTTTT

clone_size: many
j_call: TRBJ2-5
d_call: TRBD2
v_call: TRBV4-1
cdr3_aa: CASSPAGGLDQETQYF
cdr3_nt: TGCGCCAGCAGCCCGGCGGGGGGGCTGGACCAAGAGACCCAGTACTTC

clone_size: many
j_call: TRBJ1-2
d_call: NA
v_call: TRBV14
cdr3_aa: CASSQPGHRSTSDGYTF
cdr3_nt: TGTGCCAGCAGCCAACCGGGCCACCGGTCAACCAGTGATGGCTACACCTTC

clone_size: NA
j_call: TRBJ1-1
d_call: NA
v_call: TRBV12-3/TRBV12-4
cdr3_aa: CASRPLRRGEEAEAFF
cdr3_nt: TGTGCCAGCAGACCCCTAAGGCGAGGGGAGGAGGCTGAAGCTTTCTTT

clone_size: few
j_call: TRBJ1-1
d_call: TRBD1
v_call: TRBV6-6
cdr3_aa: CASEDRVGTEAFF
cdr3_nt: TGTGCCAGTGAGGACAGGGTTGGCACTGAAGCTTTCTTT

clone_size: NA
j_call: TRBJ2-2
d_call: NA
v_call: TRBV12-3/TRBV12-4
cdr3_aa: CASSWDLTGELFF
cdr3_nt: TGTGCCAGCAGTTGGGACCTCACCGGGGAGCTGTTTTTT

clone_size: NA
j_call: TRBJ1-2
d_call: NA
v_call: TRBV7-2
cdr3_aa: CASSATTGSLYGYTF
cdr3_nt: TGTGCCAGCAGCGCTACTACCGGGTCCCTCTATGGCTACACCTTC

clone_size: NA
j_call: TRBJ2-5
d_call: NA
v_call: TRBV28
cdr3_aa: CASSFPGQGGPETQYF
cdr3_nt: TGTGCCAGCAGTTTCCCCGGACAGGGAGGGCCGGAGACCCAGTACTTC

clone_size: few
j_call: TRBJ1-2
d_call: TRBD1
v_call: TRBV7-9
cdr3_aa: CASTSEGAVFHGYTF
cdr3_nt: TGTGCCAGCACTTCTGAGGGGGCCGTTTTCCATGGCTACACCTTC

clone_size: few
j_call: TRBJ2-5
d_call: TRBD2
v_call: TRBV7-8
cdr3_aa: CASSLTAAGYQETQYF
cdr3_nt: TGTGCCAGCAGCTTAACCGCAGCGGGGTACCAAGAGACCCAGTACTTC

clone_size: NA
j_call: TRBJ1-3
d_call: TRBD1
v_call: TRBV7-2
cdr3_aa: CASSRRGTAFSGNTIYF
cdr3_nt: TGTGCCAGCAGCCGCCGCGGGACAGCGTTCTCTGGAAACACCATATATTTT

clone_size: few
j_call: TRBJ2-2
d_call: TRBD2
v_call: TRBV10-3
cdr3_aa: CAIRTSGGAGELFF
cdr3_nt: TGTGCCATCAGGACTAGCGGGGGTGCCGGGGAGCTGTTTTTT